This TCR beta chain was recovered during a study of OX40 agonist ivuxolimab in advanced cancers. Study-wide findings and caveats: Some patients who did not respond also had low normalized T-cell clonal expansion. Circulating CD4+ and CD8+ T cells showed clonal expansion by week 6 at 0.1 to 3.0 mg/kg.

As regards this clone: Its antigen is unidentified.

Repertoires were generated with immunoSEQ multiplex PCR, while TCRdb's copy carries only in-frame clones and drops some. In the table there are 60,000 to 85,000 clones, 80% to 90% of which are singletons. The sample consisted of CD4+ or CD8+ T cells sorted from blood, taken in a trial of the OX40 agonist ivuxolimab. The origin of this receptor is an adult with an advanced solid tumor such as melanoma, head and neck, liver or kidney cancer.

Here the CDR3 DNA reads TGCGCCAGCAGCCAGGGACAAAACACTGAAGCTTTCTTT. Protein: CASSQGQNTEAFF. This rearrangement joins TRBV5-1 to TRBJ1-1, with a weak D call TRBD1 (6 bases). V was pared by 4 bases and J by 2 bases, with 9 bases between. The V gene's germline CDR1 is SGHRS and CDR2 YFSETQ. There are 13 residues in the CDR3.